The T cell receptor (beta chain) under discussion was sequenced for a study of T-cell memory formation after mild COVID-19. Study-level findings and limits: The finding that pre-infection memory included some responding clones suggested that cross-reactive memory joined. Clones that contracted from day 15 to 85 had balanced CD4/CD8; later expanders were CD4+ biased. Confirmation was lacking for SARS-CoV-2 specificity of second-wave clones that peaked on day 37.

Germline V CDR1 and CDR2: KGHSH, LQKENI. CDR3 length equals 12 residues. V dropped 3 bases and J dropped 12 bases, with 14 bases sitting between them. Note on this clonotype: The antigen is unknown.

TCRdb re-called the 5' RACE reads with MiXCR, one entry per CDR3 protein. This repertoire shows a few hundred thousand distinct CDR3 sequences, around 20% found once; its top ten account for roughly 21%. This receptor was obtained from a man younger than 35 who had mild COVID-19 (a few samples of this study predate the infection). Cell type and time point are not known. The chain employs TRBV18 and TRBJ1-1; possible D gene TRBD1, 6 bases. Sequencing used PBMCs or a T cell subset sorted from them (not recorded which). CDR3 nucleotides: TGTGCCAGCTCACCCAAGGGGGGGGTGTCTTTCTTT. Its translation is CASSPKGGVSFF.